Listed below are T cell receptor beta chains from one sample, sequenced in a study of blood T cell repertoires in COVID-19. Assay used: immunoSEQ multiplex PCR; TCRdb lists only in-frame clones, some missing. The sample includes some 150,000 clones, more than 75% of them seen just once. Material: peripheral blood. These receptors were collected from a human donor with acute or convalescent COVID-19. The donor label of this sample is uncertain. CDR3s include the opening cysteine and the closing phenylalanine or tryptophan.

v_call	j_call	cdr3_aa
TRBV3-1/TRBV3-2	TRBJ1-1	CASSQVQYDTEAFF
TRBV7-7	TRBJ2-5	CASSPHGQFGETQYF
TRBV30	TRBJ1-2	CAWSVQYFLSTF
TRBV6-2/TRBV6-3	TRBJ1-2	CASSSTENYGYTF
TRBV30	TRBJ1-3	CAWSGRRGNSGNTIYF
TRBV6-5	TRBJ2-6	CASSYRRVPGANVLTF
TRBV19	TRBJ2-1	CASSIDALSGYNEQFF
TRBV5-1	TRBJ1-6	CASGTSYNSPLHF
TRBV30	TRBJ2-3	CAWSKGQASTDTQYF
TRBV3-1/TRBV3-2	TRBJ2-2	CASSQGLLAGDTGELFF
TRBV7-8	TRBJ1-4	CASSLRQDYEKLFF
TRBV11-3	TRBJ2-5	CASSLGAGGGSEETQYF
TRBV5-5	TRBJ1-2	CASSLAARVGAISVGYTF
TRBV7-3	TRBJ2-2	CASSPPGLTPGELFF
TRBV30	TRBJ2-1	CAWSALSSGSGHEQFF
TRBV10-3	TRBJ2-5	CATGQGAETQYF
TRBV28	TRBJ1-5	CASSLYDRDHQPQHF
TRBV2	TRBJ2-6	CASRRDRGSSGANVLTF
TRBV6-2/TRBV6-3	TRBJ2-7	CASSYGGSGVREQYF
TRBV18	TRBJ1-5	CASSRGQSNQPQHF
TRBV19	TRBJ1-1	CASSIDPGHANTEAFF
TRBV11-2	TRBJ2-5	CASSPGLVKETQYF
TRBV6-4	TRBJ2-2	CASSENSGWDTGELFF
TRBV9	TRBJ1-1	CASSLGGGALSTEAFF
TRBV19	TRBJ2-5	CASSTGTSGVPNHF
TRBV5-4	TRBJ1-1	CASSLAGTGGEAFF
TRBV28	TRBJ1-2	CASSLFWGGDRVAGYTF
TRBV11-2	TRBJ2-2	CASSPRDSNTGELFF
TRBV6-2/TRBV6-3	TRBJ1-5	CASSLRQGLGQPQHF
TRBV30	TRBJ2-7	CAWSRWQGGYEQYF